The 26 T cell receptor beta chains below all came from one sample that was sequenced in a study of identical twins. In TCRdb, the 5' RACE reads were re-called with MiXCR into one record per CDR3 protein. The table lists 400,000 to 500,000 distinct CDR3 sequences, approximately 14% of them singletons. The same sample was also studied in work on yellow fever vaccine responses in identical twins.

The source material was CD4+ T cells sorted from blood. Every receptor here comes from a woman under 30 in good health.

The V gene is TRBV5-5, the J gene TRBJ1-1; the match to TRBD1 covers 7 bases. The CDR3 runs to 14 residues. V lost 3 bases and J lost 8; bases outside the gene matches: 10. From germline, CDR1 is SGHKS and CDR2 YYEKEE (reference sequence). Here the CDR3 DNA reads TGTGCCAGCAGCTCTGTCCCGGGACAGCCCGAAGCTTTCTTT. Encoded protein: CASSSVPGQPEAFF.

The rearrangement links TRBV21-1 to TRBJ2-2; the D call in the table, TRBD2, was not verified against the DNA. TRBV21-1 is tagged as a pseudogene. The CDR3 extends over 17 amino acids. This CDR3 reads CASSNMTSGRETGELFF. CDR3 nucleotides: TGTGCCAGCAGCAATATGACTAGCGGGAGGGAAACCGGGGAGCTGTTTTTT.

This clonotype was seen more than once but under ten times. The chain recombines TRBV10-3 with TRBJ2-1; 7 bases map to TRBD2. V gave up 8 bases and J gave up 8 bases; unmatched junction bases: 6. Germline V gene sequence: CDR1 ENHRY, CDR2 SYGVKD. CDR3 length: 12 residues. DNA of the CDR3: TGTGCCATCGGGAGGGATAGCTATGAGCAGTTCTTC. Residues: CAIGRDSYEQFF.

In the case of this clonotype: A much more abundant neighbour one base away suggests this may be a read error. The CDR3 nucleotides read TGCAGCGTTGAAGAACCCAGCAGGAGGAGCACCGGGGAGCTGTTTTTT. Its protein is CSVEEPSRRSTGELFF. This sequence joins TRBV29-1 and TRBJ2-2, with D maybe TRBD2 (5 bases). Germline loops: CDR1 SQVTM, CDR2 ANQGSEA. This CDR3 has 16 residues. V was pared by 0 bases and J by 4 bases, with 15 bases between.

This clonotype was found a few times. V and J are TRBV20-1 and TRBJ2-3; possibly TRBD1 for D (6 bases). Deletions cut 6 bases from V and 6 bases from J, with 16 bases between. From germline, CDR1 is DFQATT and CDR2 SNEGSKA (reference sequence). The CDR3 has 13 amino acids. In DNA, the CDR3 is TGCAGTGCCCAAACAGGGTCTGTGGATACGCAGTATTTT. It codes for CSAQTGSVDTQYF.

This clonotype was seen only a few times. The chain uses TRBV12-3 or TRBV12-4 and TRBJ2-7; unclear D gene. The CDR3 length is 12 residues. V lost 8 bases to trimming and J lost 1 base, with 9 bases between them. Here the CDR3 DNA reads TGTGCCAGCGCCCGCCCTTCCTACGAGCAGTACTTC. The encoded protein is CASARPSYEQYF.

The V gene is TRBV20-1, the J gene TRBJ2-1; a possible D gene is TRBD1 (7 bases). The CDR3 runs 15 residues. V lost 6 bases and J 5 bases, leaving 20 bases between the germline ends. CDR1 and CDR2 from the germline V gene are DFQATT and SNEGSKA (reference sequence). CDR3 sequence reads: CSARLRARGDNEQFF. The CDR3 DNA follows: TGCAGTGCGCGGCTCCGGGCCAGGGGGGACAATGAGCAGTTCTTC.

This clonotype was found many times. The chain links TRBV12-3 or TRBV12-4 to TRBJ2-3, with D hard to call. CDR3 length equals 14 residues. Trimming stripped 3 bases from V and 1 base from J, with 8 bases between. For the CDR3, the DNA is TGTGCCAGCAGTTTCGCAAGGGGCACAGATACGCAGTATTTT. This translates into CASSFARGTDTQYF.

Ten or more counts support this clonotype. This chain uses TRBV3-1 with TRBJ2-5, with 7 bases lining up with TRBD2. The germline V gene has CDR1 LGHDT and CDR2 YNNKEL (reference sequence). V shed 9 bases, J shed 5 bases, and the junction held 6 bases outside the gene matches. The CDR3 runs to 12 residues. The CDR3 sequence: CASAGVGETQYF. The CDR3, as DNA: TGTGCCAGTGCGGGAGTTGGGGAGACCCAGTACTTC.

This clonotype came up a few times. The rearrangement uses TRBV6-5 and TRBJ2-3; tentative D call: TRBD2 (7 bases). CDR1 and CDR2 (germline): MNHEY, SVGAGI. The CDR3 totals 15 residues. Trimming shortened V by 2 bases and J by 2 bases, and 11 bases separated the two germline ends. CDR3 coding DNA: TGTGCCAGCAGTTACGTCGCGGGGGCCACAGATACGCAGTATTTT. Amino acid sequence: CASSYVAGATDTQYF.

This clonotype turned up a few times. This chain connects TRBV7-9 to TRBJ1-5; 7 bases line up with TRBD1. Germline assignment: CDR1 SEHNR and CDR2 FQNEAQ (reference sequence). The ends lost 5 bases at V and 1 base at J; junction bases unmatched: 5. The CDR3 totals 15 residues. The CDR3 is CASSPVTGSNQPQHF. CDR3 coding DNA: TGTGCCAGCAGCCCGGTGACAGGGAGCAATCAGCCCCAGCATTTT.

This clonotype was picked up many times. The rearrangement uses TRBV6-2 or TRBV6-3 and TRBJ2-1; D uncertain. The ends were cut back, 0 bases at V and 4 bases at J, with 4 bases in the middle. This CDR3 has 13 residues. CDR1 and CDR2 from the germline V gene are MNHEY and SVGEGT. CDR3 sequence: CASSYSWYNEQFF. The CDR3 nucleotides read TGTGCCAGCAGTTACTCTTGGTACAATGAGCAGTTCTTC.

In its sample, this clonotype was seen once. The genes are TRBV29-1 and TRBJ2-7; unclear D gene. The CDR3 has 13 residues. Germline CDR1 SQVTM, CDR2 ANQGSEA. DNA of the CDR3: TGCACCGGTTGTAGGTGTGGCTCCTACGAGCAGTACTTC. Its translation: CTGCRCGSYEQYF.

The chain has TRBV6-1 and TRBJ1-1; unclear D gene. The CDR3 consists of 14 residues. The ends were cut back, 6 bases at V and 4 bases at J, with 15 bases in the middle. The germline V gene has CDR1 MNHNS and CDR2 SASEGT. The CDR3 reads CASRPARGGTEAFF. CDR3 DNA sequence: TGTGCCAGCAGACCCGCCCGCGGTGGCACTGAAGCTTTCTTT.

The V and J genes are TRBV7-8 and TRBJ2-5; D gene ambiguous. Germline CDR1 SGHVS, CDR2 FQNEAQ. Trimming stripped 1 base from V and 5 bases from J, with 11 bases between. This CDR3 contains 14 residues. CDR3 protein: CASSLGGLGETQYF. CDR3 sequence (DNA): TGTGCCAGCAGCTTAGGCGGCCTGGGGGAGACCCAGTACTTC.

J is TRBJ2-1 and V is TRBV3-1; 12 bases fit TRBD2. Trimming removed 3 bases from V and 4 bases from J; junction bases left unmatched: 4. The CDR3 loop spans 16 amino acids. Looked up from germline, CDR1 is LGHDT and CDR2 is YNNKEL (reference sequence). CDR3 in amino acids: CASSHSTSGGYNEQFF. The CDR3 nucleotides are TGTGCCAGCAGCCATTCGACTAGCGGGGGATACAATGAGCAGTTCTTC.

This rearrangement joins TRBV14 to TRBJ2-1; D unresolved. V was trimmed by 0 bases and J by 1 base, leaving 7 bases between them. There are 15 residues in the CDR3. Germline-derived CDR1 and CDR2 are SGHDN and FVKESK. CDR3 protein: CASSQEPGSYNEQFF. DNA of the CDR3: TGTGCCAGCAGCCAAGAACCGGGTTCCTACAATGAGCAGTTCTTC.

This clonotype occurred a few times. This CDR3 reads CASSLGLPYGYTF. CDR3 DNA sequence: TGTGCCAGCAGTTTGGGACTCCCATATGGCTACACCTTC. The gene calls are TRBV12-3 or TRBV12-4 and TRBJ1-2, with D possibly matching TRBD1 (5 bases). CDR3 length: 13 residues. The V end lost 3 bases, the J end lost 5 bases, and 10 bases lay between the germline ends.

The chain has TRBV4-3 and TRBJ1-5, with D possibly matching TRBD1 (6 bases). The CDR3 spans 16 residues. Germline V gene sequence: CDR1 LGHNA, CDR2 YSLEER. V shed 1 base and J shed 4 bases, with 14 bases lying between them. The CDR3 DNA reads TGCGCCAGCAGCCAAGGCCACAGGGAAGCAAATCAGCCCCAGCATTTT. It encodes CASSQGHREANQPQHF.

This clonotype was observed a few times. V gene TRBV28 combines with J gene TRBJ2-5; a weak D match, TRBD2 (5 bases). V was cut by 5 bases and J by 4 bases, with 11 bases left in between. Germline V gives CDR1 MDHEN, CDR2 SYDVKM. The CDR3 has 13 residues. The chain's CDR3 is CASSQTRLETQYF. CDR3 sequence (DNA): TGTGCCAGCAGTCAAACTAGGCTAGAGACCCAGTACTTC. The full variable domain, with the rest looked up from reference TRBV28 and TRBJ2-5, is DVKVTQSSRYLVKRTGEKVFLECVQDMDHENMFWYRQDPGLGLRLIYFSYDVKMKEKGDIPEGYSVSREKKERFSLILESASTNQTSMYLCASSQTRLETQYFGPGTRLLVL.

CDR3 protein: CAILPPGPSTDTQYF. In DNA form, the CDR3 reads TGCGCCATCCTCCCCCCGGGTCCTAGCACAGATACGCAGTATTTT. The V call is TRBV5-1, the J call TRBJ2-3; D not resolved. V lost 9 bases to trimming and J lost 0 bases, with 17 bases between them. Germline loops: CDR1 SGHRS, CDR2 YFSETQ. This CDR3 is 15 amino acids long.

In its sample, this clonotype was seen many times. CDR3 nucleotides: TGTGCCAGCAGTTTAGCGGCTTACAATGAGCAGTTCTTC. Protein: CASSLAAYNEQFF. The genes are TRBV27 and TRBJ2-1; no reliable D call. Germline values: CDR1 MNHEY, CDR2 SMNVEV (reference sequence). The CDR3 has 13 amino acids. V shed 2 bases and J shed 4 bases, with 6 bases lying between them.

The table lists this clonotype with a few counts. V and J are TRBV5-1 and TRBJ2-1, with D uncertain. Per the germline V gene, CDR1 is SGHRS and CDR2 is YFSETQ. This CDR3 has 11 residues. V lost 4 bases and J lost 5, with 4 bases in between. The CDR3 nucleotides read TGCGCCAGCAGCAAGGACAATGAGCAGTTCTTC. It codes for CASSKDNEQFF.

Ten or more counts support this clonotype. The rearrangement links TRBV5-1 to TRBJ2-7; TRBD2 matches at 7 bases. The CDR3 extends over 14 amino acids. The trim removed 3 bases at V and 2 bases at J, leaving 5 bases unmatched. Per germline, CDR1 SGHRS and CDR2 YFSETQ. The CDR3 sequence is CASSSGTKTYEQYF. The CDR3 DNA follows: TGCGCCAGCAGCTCCGGGACTAAAACCTACGAGCAGTACTTC.

This clonotype appeared a few times. J is TRBJ2-1 and V is TRBV3-1, with TRBD2 matching 12 bases. Germline CDR1 LGHDT, CDR2 YNNKEL (reference sequence). V was pared by 1 base and J by 6 bases, with 1 base of the junction left unmatched. The CDR3 runs to 15 residues. The CDR3 spells CASSQASGGANEQFF. The CDR3 DNA reads TGTGCCAGCAGCCAAGCTAGCGGGGGGGCCAATGAGCAGTTCTTC.

The chain couples TRBV3-1 to TRBJ2-4; tentatively, D is TRBD1 (6 bases). Germline V gene data show CDR1 as LGHDT and CDR2 as YNNKEL (reference sequence). Trimming stripped 4 bases from V and 3 bases from J, with 13 bases between. The CDR3 is 15 amino acids. The CDR3 sequence: CASSLKSGVKNIQYF. The DNA for the CDR3 is TGTGCCAGCAGCCTCAAGTCAGGGGTCAAAAACATTCAGTACTTC.